These 17 T cell receptor beta chains share one sample of origin, sequenced in a study of T cell responses to AZD1222 COVID-19 vaccine (dated by TCRdb to the early 2020s). Reading the label with the study, this specimen's time point is: baseline before first vaccination. The library was obtained by the immunoSEQ multiplex PCR assay. Here the immuneACCESS table is served through TCRdb, limited to in-frame sequences with V and J called. Missing clones are a known gap in these copies; in checked studies unresolved V genes cover under half, and the rest lacks a known reason. The table for this sample lists some 180,000 clones; roughly 92% of them were counted only once. The top ten clonotypes cover 1% to 1.5% of the sample. The starting material was peripheral blood, obtained on day 0 of AZD1222 vaccination. The receptor set was obtained from an adult in good health.

The chain's CDR3 is CASSERSGASYEQYF. CDR3 in DNA: TGTGCCAGCAGTGAAAGGAGCGGGGCATCCTACGAGCAGTACTTC. V and J are TRBV2 and TRBJ2-7; 7 bases are shared with TRBD2. The CDR3 extends over 15 amino acids. Germline values: CDR1 SNHLY, CDR2 FYNNEI. V shed 2 bases and J 1 base; nucleotides not matched to a gene: 5.

This chain connects TRBV6-5 to TRBJ1-4, with D uncertain. The V end lost 11 bases, the J end lost 0 bases, and 16 bases lay between the germline ends. The CDR3 runs 15 residues. The germline V gene encodes CDR1 MNHEY and CDR2 SVGAGI. Here the CDR3 reads CAGFRLGTTNEKLFF. The CDR3, as DNA: TGTGCCGGGTTTAGACTCGGGACAACTAATGAAAAACTGTTTTTT.

On this clone: The sample holds other DNA sequences that translate to the same CDR3. The chain carries TRBV30 and TRBJ1-5, with D unresolved. This CDR3 has 13 residues. Per germline, CDR1 GTSNPN and CDR2 SVGIG (reference sequence). V was trimmed by 1 base and J by 1 base, leaving 5 bases between them. In DNA form, the CDR3 reads TGTGCCTGGAGTGGCGACAGCAATCAGCCCCAGCATTTT. The encoded protein is CAWSGDSNQPQHF.

The chain has TRBV6-5 and TRBJ2-1; D may be TRBD1 or TRBD2 (5 bases each). Germline loops: CDR1 MNHEY, CDR2 SVGAGI. This CDR3 spans 14 amino acids. V was trimmed by 7 bases and J by 6 bases, leaving 16 bases between them. In DNA, the CDR3 is TGTGCCAGCAACCGGGACCCAGGGAGCAATGAGCAGTTCTTC. It codes for CASNRDPGSNEQFF.

The rearrangement links TRBV19 to TRBJ2-1; the D gene is possibly TRBD2 (6 bases). Germline CDR1 LNHDA, CDR2 SQIVND (reference sequence). The CDR3 is 15 amino acids. The ends were cut back, 5 bases at V and 4 bases at J, with 15 bases in the middle. CDR3 loop: CASSQEGRGYNEQFF. The CDR3 region has the DNA TGTGCCAGTAGTCAAGAGGGGCGGGGATACAATGAGCAGTTCTTC.

V gene TRBV15 combines with J gene TRBJ1-1; D not certain. Trimming removed 1 base from V and 4 bases from J, with 16 bases in between. Germline V gene lookup returns CDR1 LNHNV and CDR2 YYDKDF (reference sequence). The CDR3 is made up of 16 amino acids. DNA of the CDR3: TGTGCCACCAGCAGAGTGGGTGTCGCGCCTGGCACTGAAGCTTTCTTT. This gives the protein CATSRVGVAPGTEAFF.

This chain links TRBV6-5 with TRBJ1-1; no clear D. Germline V gene data show CDR1 as MNHEY and CDR2 as SVGAGI. The CDR3 spans 13 residues. V was trimmed by 6 bases and J by 0 bases, leaving 8 bases between them. The CDR3 DNA is TGTGCCAGCAGGTCACACTTGAACACTGAAGCTTTCTTT. Its translation: CASRSHLNTEAFF.

Points on this clone: Other DNA variants within this sample encode the same CDR3. The CDR3 protein is CASSPGQGLETQYF. The DNA for the CDR3 is TGCGCCAGCAGCCCGGGACAGGGTTTGGAGACCCAGTACTTC. The V and J genes are TRBV5-1 and TRBJ2-5; 9 bases are shared with TRBD1. Germline V gives CDR1 SGHRS, CDR2 YFSETQ. This CDR3 comprises 14 residues. Losses at the gene ends were 4 bases for V and 5 bases for J; bases not matched to a gene: 6.

V gene TRBV6-6 combines with J gene TRBJ2-1; the match to TRBD2 covers 13 bases. V trimming: 5 bases; J trimming: 0 bases; junction bases outside the gene matches: 13. CDR1 and CDR2 (germline): MNHNY, SVGAGI (reference sequence). The CDR3 extends over 20 amino acids. The CDR3 here is CASSHGLAGDASYSYNEQFF. DNA of the CDR3: TGTGCCAGCAGTCACGGACTAGCGGGGGACGCCTCTTACTCCTACAATGAGCAGTTCTTC.

V usage is TRBV18 and J usage is TRBJ1-1; D uncertain. V lost 2 bases to trimming and J lost 4 bases, with 11 bases between them. Germline V gene lookup returns CDR1 KGHSH and CDR2 LQKENI. The CDR3 length is 14 residues. The CDR3 coding sequence is TGTGCCAGCTCACCAATCACAAGGAGCACTGAAGCTTTCTTT. This sequence encodes CASSPITRSTEAFF.

This clone was observed once. V gene TRBV7-7 combines with J gene TRBJ2-2, with TRBD1 as a possible D gene (5 bases). This CDR3 is 12 amino acids long. V gave up 6 bases and J gave up 6 bases, with 8 bases separating them. The V gene's germline CDR1 is SSHAT and CDR2 FNYEAQ (reference sequence). The CDR3 reads CASSPGPGELFF. In DNA, the CDR3 is TGTGCCAGCAGTCCAGGGCCCGGGGAGCTGTTTTTT. Variable domain in full (rest from reference TRBV7-7 and TRBJ2-2): GAGVSQSPRYKVTKRGQDVTLRCDPISSHATLYWYQQALGQGPEFLTYFNYEAQPDKSGLPSDRFSAERPEGSISTLTIQRTEQRDSAMYRCASSPGPGELFFGEGSRLTVL.

The rearrangement links TRBV3-1 (or the pseudogene TRBV3-2) to TRBJ1-5; no clear D gene. Deletions cut 0 bases from V and 7 bases from J, with 7 bases between. The V gene's germline CDR1 is LGHDT and CDR2 YNNKEL (reference sequence). The CDR3 is 13 residues long. The CDR3 DNA reads as TGTGCCAGCAGCCAAGAGGTCCGGCAGCCCCAGCATTTT. It specifies CASSQEVRQPQHF.

CDR3 coding DNA: TGTGCCAGTATAGGTCCTGGACAGCCCAGAAATGAAAAACTGTTTTTT. Encoded protein: CASIGPGQPRNEKLFF. The chain carries TRBV19 and TRBJ1-4, with a tentative D call TRBD1 (6 bases). Germline CDR1 LNHDA, CDR2 SQIVND (reference sequence). The length of the CDR3 is 16 residues. The V and J ends lost 7 bases and 5 bases respectively, with 20 bases between them.

The chain combines TRBV7-2 with TRBJ2-7; 10 bases map to TRBD1. Germline values: CDR1 SGHTA, CDR2 FQGNSA. This CDR3 is 15 amino acids long. V shed 3 bases and J 7 bases; nucleotides not matched to a gene: 9. The CDR3 DNA is TGTGCCAGCAGCTTTAACCGGGACAGGGGAGGAGAGCAGTACTTC. Amino acid sequence: CASSFNRDRGGEQYF. Full variable domain (missing parts from reference TRBV7-2 and TRBJ2-7): GAGVSQSPSNKVTEKGKDVELRCDPISGHTALYWYRQSLGQGLEFLIYFQGNSAPDKSGLPSDRFSAERTGGSVSTLTIQRTQQEDSAVYLCASSFNRDRGGEQYFGPGTRLTVT.

The CDR3 region is CASSRDRPLTKNIQYF. CDR3 nucleotide sequence: TGTGCCAGCAGCCGGGACAGACCTTTAACCAAAAACATTCAGTACTTC. This chain joins TRBV7-2 and TRBJ2-4; 7 bases are shared with TRBD1. The germline V gene encodes CDR1 SGHTA and CDR2 FQGNSA. V dropped 5 bases and J dropped 2; count of bases not matched to a gene: 9. The CDR3 is 16 residues long.

CDR3 sequence: CASTVGGGQRDEQYF. The DNA of the CDR3 is TGTGCCAGCACCGTGGGCGGGGGGCAAAGGGACGAGCAGTACTTC. This rearrangement joins TRBV7-9 to TRBJ2-7, with 8 nucleotides matching TRBD2. The CDR3 is made up of 15 amino acids. Germline V gives CDR1 SEHNR, CDR2 FQNEAQ (reference sequence). V lost 7 bases, J lost 5 bases, and 13 bases stayed unmatched. Looking up the rest from reference TRBV7-9 and TRBJ2-7 gives the full variable domain: DTGVSQNPRHKITKRGQNVTFRCDPISEHNRLYWYRQTLGQGPEFLTYFQNEAQLEKSRLLSDRFSAERPKGSFSTLEIQRTEQGDSAMYLCASTVGGGQRDEQYFGPGTRLTVT.

The chain links TRBV9 to TRBJ1-6, with D maybe TRBD1 (5 bases). Germline V gives CDR1 SGDLS, CDR2 YYNGEE. V lost 7 bases and J 6 bases, leaving 8 bases between the germline ends. The CDR3 has 12 amino acids. CDR3 nucleotides: TGTGCCAGCGGGGACGGTAATTCACCCCTCCACTTT. Residues: CASGDGNSPLHF.